A selection of T cell receptor beta chains follows, all from one sample in a study of vaccination and CD4 T cells after COVID-19. MiXCR, applied by TCRdb to the PCR reads, yields one record per CDR3 protein. The table lists roughly 19,000 distinct CDR3 sequences, under 80% of them singletons. Antigen specificity for these receptors is unknown. Specimen: CD4+ T cells from blood, cultured in vitro. The source is a human donor who had recovered from COVID-19. Each CDR3 is given with its conserved first and last residue. D genes are given only for firm matches. The size of a clone is reported for some rows only, either as once, few or many, or as a class for expanded clones.

16,-,TRBV30,TRBJ1-2,-,CAWSVRRAGGRSGYTF,TGTGCCTGGAGTGTACGAAGGGCCGGGGGACGGTCTGGCTACACCTTC
15,TRBD1,TRBV6-1,TRBJ2-5,-,CASSAPDRGRETQYF,TGTGCCAGCAGTGCCCCGGACAGGGGACGAGAGACCCAGTACTTC
15,-,TRBV27,TRBJ1-3,-,CASSPSGLRGNTVYF,TGTGCCAGCAGTCCGTCCGGTCTCCGAGGGAACACCGTATATTTT
14,-,TRBV7-3,TRBJ2-3,few,CASSIQGGSDTQYF,TGTGCCAGCAGCATCCAGGGGGGGTCAGATACGCAGTATTTT
15,-,TRBV18,TRBJ1-2,-,CASSPPGGTVQGYTF,TGTGCCAGCTCACCCCCGGGGGGAACCGTCCAAGGCTACACCTTC
15,TRBD1,TRBV19,TRBJ2-2,-,CASRTGTADPGKLFF,TGTGCCAGTAGGACGGGGACAGCAGATCCGGGGAAGCTGTTTTTT
15,TRBD1,TRBV10-3,TRBJ2-3,-,CAISAGQGGTDTQYF,TGTGCCATCAGTGCCGGACAGGGTGGCACAGATACGCAGTATTTT
11,-,TRBV5-6,TRBJ1-1,-,CASSWQTEAFF,TGTGCCAGCAGCTGGCAGACTGAAGCTTTCTTT
12,-,TRBV6-1,TRBJ2-5,-,CATRTAQETQYF,TGTGCCACCCGGACAGCGCAAGAGACCCAGTACTTC
14,-,TRBV28,TRBJ2-4,-,CASSRPIAKNIQYF,TGTGCCAGCAGCCGCCCGATAGCCAAAAACATTCAGTACTTC
15,-,TRBV6-1,TRBJ2-3,few,CASRLQATSTDTQYF,TGTGCCAGCAGACTACAGGCAACTAGCACAGATACGCAGTATTTT
12,-,TRBV5-8,TRBJ1-6,-,CASRRVVSPLHF,TGTGCCAGCAGGAGGGTGGTCTCACCCCTCCACTTT
13,TRBD1,TRBV19,TRBJ1-2,-,CASRGRGRSGYTF,TGTGCCAGTAGGGGCAGGGGGCGATCTGGCTACACCTTC
13,TRBD2,TRBV28,TRBJ2-3,once,CATWEGPPDTQYF,TGTGCCACTTGGGAGGGGCCTCCAGATACGCAGTATTTT
16,-,TRBV28,TRBJ2-3,few,CASRMGRSWGTDTQYF,TGTGCCAGCAGAATGGGGCGGAGTTGGGGCACAGATACGCAGTATTTT
15,TRBD2,TRBV6-5,TRBJ2-7,few,CASSYAETSGSEQYF,TGTGCCAGCAGTTACGCCGAGACTAGCGGGAGTGAGCAGTACTTC
14,-,TRBV20-1,TRBJ2-4,-,CSAPLGGYKNIQYF,TGCAGTGCTCCCTTGGGAGGTTATAAAAACATTCAGTACTTC
15,-,TRBV11-3,TRBJ2-4,-,CASSLDKAGWSIQYF,TGTGCCAGCAGCTTAGATAAGGCAGGATGGAGCATTCAGTACTTC
15,TRBD1,TRBV7-2,TRBJ1-5,-,CASSLEGTEDQPQHF,TGTGCCAGCAGCTTAGAGGGGACAGAGGACCAGCCCCAGCATTTT
12,-,TRBV30,TRBJ1-5,-,CAWSGRSQPQHF,TGTGCCTGGAGCGGAAGGTCCCAGCCCCAGCATTTT
17,TRBD2,TRBV7-2,TRBJ2-2,-,CASTDRGLAGVSGELFF,TGTGCCAGCACCGATCGGGGACTAGCGGGAGTTAGCGGGGAGCTGTTTTTT
13,-,TRBV10-3,TRBJ2-4,medium-sized,CAIRAELLNIQYF,TGTGCCATCAGAGCGGAGTTACTAAACATTCAGTACTTC
15,-,TRBV6-1,TRBJ1-1,-,CASSLNTPGHTEAFF,TGTGCCAGCAGCTTGAACACCCCGGGGCACACTGAAGCTTTCTTT
13,-,TRBV10-3,TRBJ2-5,-,CAISEPDRQTQYF,TGTGCCATCAGTGAGCCAGACCGACAGACCCAGTACTTC
15,-,TRBV27,TRBJ1-1,few,CASTPFPGVRTEAFF,TGTGCCAGCACCCCCTTCCCAGGGGTACGGACTGAAGCTTTCTTT
18,TRBD2,TRBV11-2,TRBJ2-7,-,CASSRIPLLAGGSYEQYF,TGTGCCAGCAGCCGCATCCCGTTACTAGCGGGAGGCTCCTACGAGCAGTACTTC
14,-,TRBV7-2,TRBJ2-3,-,CASSSRQSTDTQYF,TGTGCCAGCAGCTCTCGACAGTCCACAGATACGCAGTATTTT
13,-,TRBV20-1,TRBJ2-1,-,CSANLASYNEQFF,TGCAGTGCTAACCTAGCCTCCTACAATGAGCAGTTCTTC
15,-,TRBV15,TRBJ1-2,few,CATSRDGGFLYGYTF,TGTGCCACCAGCAGAGATGGGGGCTTTCTATATGGCTACACCTTC
12,-,TRBV20-1,TRBJ1-2,-,CSAQAINYGYTF,TGCAGTGCCCAGGCGATTAACTATGGCTACACCTTC
16,TRBD1,TRBV18,TRBJ1-5,-,CASSPPETGGGQPQHF,TGTGCCAGCTCACCACCGGAGACAGGGGGCGGTCAGCCCCAGCATTTT
14,-,TRBV11-2,TRBJ1-2,few,CASSRGQPGEGYTF,TGTGCCAGCAGTCGTGGACAGCCCGGAGAGGGCTACACCTTC
16,TRBD1,TRBV20-1,TRBJ1-2,few,CSARVGDRGRFYGYTF,TGCAGTGCTAGAGTGGGGGACAGGGGGCGATTCTATGGCTACACCTTC
14,-,TRBV7-2,TRBJ2-1,-,CASSLEGYGNEQFF,TGTGCCAGCAGCTTAGAGGGCTATGGGAATGAGCAGTTCTTC
12,-,TRBV7-2,TRBJ2-7,-,CASSLGRAEQYF,TGTGCCAGCAGCTTAGGTAGGGCCGAGCAGTACTTC
18,TRBD2,TRBV6-1,TRBJ2-5,-,CASSEALGLAGEEETQYF,TGTGCCAGCAGTGAAGCGCTGGGTCTAGCGGGAGAGGAAGAGACCCAGTACTTC
13,-,TRBV21-1,TRBJ2-5,-,CASSLRWGGTQYF,TGTGCCAGCAGCCTCCGATGGGGCGGGACCCAGTACTTC
16,TRBD2,TRBV20-1,TRBJ2-5,few,CSAPSAAAGVDETQYF,TGCAGTGCCCCTTCGGCAGCGGCGGGAGTTGATGAGACCCAGTACTTC
15,-,TRBV7-3,TRBJ2-6,-,CASSPLLSGANVLTF,TGTGCCAGCAGTCCACTACTCTCTGGGGCCAACGTCCTGACTTTC
13,-,TRBV27,TRBJ1-1,-,CASSPRWQGTAFF,TGTGCCAGCAGTCCCCGTTGGCAGGGGACAGCTTTCTTT
13,-,TRBV5-1,TRBJ1-1,-,CASSLAINTEAFF,TGCGCCAGCAGCTTGGCCATTAACACTGAAGCTTTCTTT
15,-,TRBV7-9,TRBJ1-3,-,CASSLALAGANTIYF,TGTGCCAGCAGCTTAGCGCTTGCAGGGGCGAACACCATATATTTT
15,TRBD2,TRBV20-1,TRBJ2-3,-,CSARGTSASTDTQYF,TGCAGTGCTAGAGGGACTAGCGCATCCACAGATACGCAGTATTTT
12,-,TRBV7-9,TRBJ1-2,-,CASSRDNRGYTF,TGTGCCAGCAGCCGGGACAATCGGGGCTACACCTTC
13,-,TRBV6-1,TRBJ1-1,few,CASSPRRDTEAFF,TGTGCCAGCAGTCCCCGTAGGGACACTGAAGCTTTCTTT
19,-,TRBV18,TRBJ1-5,-,CASSPPEVLQGEGNQPQHF,TGTGCCAGCTCACCACCCGAGGTCCTACAGGGCGAGGGCAATCAGCCCCAGCATTTT
14,TRBD1,TRBV19,TRBJ1-2,-,CASSMRDRRYGYTF,TGTGCCAGTAGTATGAGGGACAGACGCTATGGCTACACCTTC
12,-,TRBV6-2/TRBV6-3,TRBJ2-1,few,CASRNPYNEQFF,TGTGCCAGCAGGAATCCCTACAATGAGCAGTTCTTC
15,-,TRBV7-2,TRBJ2-2,few,CASSLSDGNTGELFF,TGTGCCAGCAGCTTGAGTGACGGGAACACCGGGGAGCTGTTTTTT
15,-,TRBV7-9,TRBJ2-7,-,CASSLKTSSSYEQYF,TGTGCCAGCAGCTTAAAGACTTCAAGCTCCTACGAGCAGTACTTC
15,-,TRBV19,TRBJ2-1,-,CASSPVGAAYNEQFF,TGTGCCAGTAGTCCCGTGGGGGCAGCTTACAATGAGCAGTTCTTC
15,-,TRBV6-4,TRBJ1-1,-,CASSDSGVGATKAFF,TGTGCCAGCAGTGACTCCGGGGTGGGAGCTACTAAAGCTTTCTTT
13,-,TRBV6-4,TRBJ2-2,-,CASSERFAGELFF,TGTGCCAGCAGTGAACGGTTCGCCGGGGAGCTGTTTTTT
15,TRBD1,TRBV7-2,TRBJ2-7,once,CASSQRDRSSYEQYF,TGTGCCAGCAGCCAAAGGGACAGGAGCTCCTACGAGCAGTACTTC